A selection of T cell receptor beta chains follows, all from one sample in a study of T cell responses to AZD1222 COVID-19 vaccine. The repertoire was sequenced with immunoSEQ multiplex PCR; TCRdb's copy has only in-frame clones and lacks some. The table shows around 80,000 clones, with roughly 85% occurring only once. The sequences come from peripheral blood, collected 28 days after the second AZD1222 dose. The receptors here all came from an adult who received the AZD1222 COVID-19 vaccine. CDR3s include the opening cysteine and the closing phenylalanine or tryptophan. D genes are given only for firm matches. The size of a clone is reported for some rows only, either as once, few or many, or as a class for expanded clones.

d_call j_call clone_size v_call cdr3_nt cdr3_aa
TRBD1 TRBJ2-7 NA TRBV6-6 TGTGCCAGCAGTTCGGGACAGAGACTCCTCAGCCAGCAGTACTTC CASSSGQRLLSQQYF
NA TRBJ1-4 NA TRBV7-9 TGTGCCAGCAGGGTTGGGGGACACGATAATGAAAAACTGTTTTTT CASRVGGHDNEKLFF
NA TRBJ2-7 NA TRBV15 TGTGCCACCAGCAGAGATTTTTCGGGGGTCGGCGAGCAGTACTTC CATSRDFSGVGEQYF
NA TRBJ1-2 NA TRBV7-2 TGTGCCAGCAGCTTATCCCCGGGGATAGGGTATGGCTACACCTTC CASSLSPGIGYGYTF
NA TRBJ1-5 few TRBV4-3 TGCGCCAGCAGCCAAGATCTTGGTCAGCCCCAGCATTTT CASSQDLGQPQHF
NA TRBJ2-7 NA TRBV7-8 TGTGCCAGCAGCTTAGGGGCAGGGCCTAGCTACGAGCAGTACTTC CASSLGAGPSYEQYF
NA TRBJ2-1 NA TRBV5-1 TGCGCCAGCAGCTTGTTATCGGAGCCCTACAATGAGCAGTTCTTC CASSLLSEPYNEQFF
NA TRBJ1-2 NA TRBV7-2 TGTGCCAGCAGCTTAGGACGCGGGGCGGGGTATGGCTACACCTTC CASSLGRGAGYGYTF
NA TRBJ2-3 NA TRBV6-2/TRBV6-3 TGTGCCAGCAGTTATAGTCTGAGTCCTATCAAAGATACGCAGTATTTT CASSYSLSPIKDTQYF
NA TRBJ2-2 NA TRBV21-1 TGTGCCAGCAGGCCTCCGTCGGGGGGAGGTTACACCGGGGAGCTGTTTTTT CASRPPSGGGYTGELFF
TRBD2 TRBJ2-2 NA TRBV7-8 TGTGCCAGCAGCCAGGCACTAGCGGGTACCGGGGAGCTGTTTTTT CASSQALAGTGELFF
NA TRBJ2-1 NA TRBV6-2/TRBV6-3 TGTGCCAGCAGTTTACAAGGTTCGGATGAGCAGTTCTTC CASSLQGSDEQFF
NA TRBJ1-3 few TRBV6-2/TRBV6-3 TGTGCCAGCAGTTACCCCGGGACGCAAGCTGGAAACACCATATATTTT CASSYPGTQAGNTIYF
NA TRBJ1-1 NA TRBV18 TGTGCCAGCTCACCAGCAAACCTACAGGGAATGAACACTGAAGCTTTCTTT CASSPANLQGMNTEAFF
NA TRBJ2-7 NA TRBV30 TGTGCCTGGAGTCCTCCCGGGACCAGAGGGAGAGGGCAGTACTTC CAWSPPGTRGRGQYF
NA TRBJ1-4 few TRBV28 TGTGCCAGCACCTTAGACAGTAGTAATGAAAAACTGTTTTTT CASTLDSSNEKLFF
NA TRBJ1-1 NA TRBV2 TGTGCCAGCAGTGAAGAGGCAGTTAGGGGCACTGAAGCTTTCTTT CASSEEAVRGTEAFF
NA TRBJ1-2 few TRBV7-8 TGTGCCAGCAGTACTCCGGGTCCCCGTCCATATGGCTACACCTTC CASSTPGPRPYGYTF
TRBD2 TRBJ2-5 NA TRBV2 TGTGCCAGCAGTCTTACTAGCGGAGTGCAAGAGACCCAGTACTTC CASSLTSGVQETQYF
NA TRBJ2-1 once TRBV9 TGTGCCAGCAGCGTTAATGTGGTAGCGGCTAACAATGAGCAGTTCTTC CASSVNVVAANNEQFF
NA TRBJ2-1 NA TRBV11-1 TGTGCCAGCAGCCTCCGAGGAGAGCAGTTCTTC CASSLRGEQFF
NA TRBJ1-1 NA TRBV5-4 TGTGCCAGCAGCAGTGAGAACACTGAAGCTTTCTTT CASSSENTEAFF
NA TRBJ1-3 NA TRBV28 TGTGCCAGCAGTCTCGCGGGGAACACCATATATTTT CASSLAGNTIYF
TRBD1 TRBJ1-3 NA TRBV19 TGTGCCAGTAGCCCCCCGGGACAGGGGACCTTCTCTGGAAACACCATATATTTT CASSPPGQGTFSGNTIYF
NA TRBJ1-1 NA TRBV19 TGTGCCAGTAGTGCACAGGGATACACTGAAGCTTTCTTT CASSAQGYTEAFF
NA TRBJ2-3 NA TRBV6-5 TGTGCCAGCAGTTACTCTGCGAGGGGGTTCGGTGATACGCAGTATTTT CASSYSARGFGDTQYF
NA TRBJ2-3 NA TRBV6-5 TGTGCCAGCAAGCTATCCACAGATACGCAGTATTTT CASKLSTDTQYF
NA TRBJ1-1 once TRBV15 TGTGCCACCAGCAGAGATGGAGGGTTCACGAGTGAAGCTTTCTTT CATSRDGGFTSEAFF
NA TRBJ1-1 NA TRBV9 TGTGCCAGCAGCGTAGGATTTGACGGGACGAACACTGAAGCTTTCTTT CASSVGFDGTNTEAFF
NA TRBJ1-2 NA TRBV19 TGTGCCACTCAGGTATCCTATGGCTACACCTTC CATQVSYGYTF
TRBD2 TRBJ2-7 NA TRBV9 TGTGCCAGCAGCCCCCCCCCGGGGGACTACACAGAGCAGTACTTC CASSPPPGDYTEQYF
TRBD1 TRBJ1-2 once TRBV2 TGTGCCAGCAGCGGGGAGACAGGGACCTATGGCTACACCTTC CASSGETGTYGYTF
NA TRBJ1-1 NA TRBV7-2 TGTGCCAGCAGCCCACGCAGGGGACCTGAAGCTTTCTTT CASSPRRGPEAFF
NA TRBJ2-1 NA TRBV9 TGTGCCAGCAGCGTAGCTCATGAGCAGTTCTTC CASSVAHEQFF
NA TRBJ1-2 NA TRBV6-2/TRBV6-3 TGTGCCAGCAGTTACCTAGGGAAGGACTATGGCTACACCTTC CASSYLGKDYGYTF
NA TRBJ1-6 few TRBV6-6 TGTGCCAGCAGTCGCCGCGGGGGGCGGATGGATTCACCCCTCCACTTT CASSRRGGRMDSPLHF
NA TRBJ1-1 NA TRBV7-3 TGTGCCAGCAGCTTAAGCGGAGGCACCATGAACACTGAAGCTTTCTTT CASSLSGGTMNTEAFF
TRBD2 TRBJ2-3 NA TRBV27 TGTGCCAGCAGTTTATCGGAGACTAGCGGAGCCCCAGATACGCAGTATTTT CASSLSETSGAPDTQYF
NA TRBJ2-1 NA TRBV30 TGTGCCTGGAGTCCCTTTTCCGTGAATGAGCAGTTCTTC CAWSPFSVNEQFF
NA TRBJ2-2 NA TRBV7-9 TGTGCCAGCAGCTTTTCAGGGACCGGGGAGCTGTTTTTT CASSFSGTGELFF
TRBD2 TRBJ2-1 NA TRBV5-1 TGCGCCAGCAGCTTTGATAGCGGGTCCTACAATGAGCAGTTCTTC CASSFDSGSYNEQFF